This entry describes one T cell receptor beta chain. The target of this receptor is not known. Base qualities are not at hand, and no much larger clone is one base apart. These data are taken from a study of human T cells and chemical hapten exposure (dated by TCRdb to the early 2020s). Looking at the study overall: For sensitization, 2% DPC in acetone was applied to an approximately 2 cm by approximately 2 cm area of upper inner arm skin. The patient cohort, mostly female, included alopecia areata with under or over 50% scalp involvement, alopecia totalis and alopecia universalis. Weekly therapeutic DPC doses were additionally applied to the scalp of patients throughout the approximately 25-week study period. Blood samples were taken from patients before sensitization (week 0) and then at 2, 6 and about 24 weeks after DPC sensitization. In alopecia patients, the study followed how the peripheral blood TCR repertoire changed in vivo over primary and secondary sensitization to diphenylcyclopropenone (DPC), a hapten. Libraries were combined into a pool for sequencing, and differences in TCR yield between samples came mainly from small differences in library volumes within the pool. Patch testing was performed on the upper back with Finn chambers containing 0.01% DPC, and the patch tests were scored after 6 days according to International Contact Dermatitis Research Group standards. Blood for TCR sequencing was provided by twenty-nine alopecia patients at one to four time points (pre-sensitization, 2, 6 and 24 weeks).

CDR1 MDHEN and CDR2 SYDVKM were looked up in the germline V gene. After removal of 6 bases from V and 7 bases from J, the junction retains 7 bases not matched to a gene. The CDR3, cysteine through phenylalanine, is 13 amino acids long. Only the CDR3 DNA is retained, 39 bases long and in frame from the first base. This sample's time point label indicates: patch test 2, 6 weeks after DPC sensitization. What this sample's treatment or condition label stands for: therapeutic diphenylcyclopropenone sensitization with weekly scalp DPC. At each patch-test visit, blood was drawn before the patch test was applied. Eligible patients were aged 18 to 70, diagnosed with alopecia, deemed suitable for DPC therapy, and excluded if pregnant. Total RNA was extracted from unfractionated whole blood that had been collected in Tempus Blood RNA tubes. Receptors were amplified or captured by RACE. Instrument used: NextSeq 500. During library preparation, unique molecular identifiers were attached to individual cDNA molecules so that TCRs could be counted quantitatively and reproducibly. Each blood RNA sample was used to sequence both TCR alpha and TCR beta chains. The authors' analysis ran thus. A median of around 96,000 TCRs per sample was observed, with a range of about 23,224 to 750,000. V, J and CDR3 annotation of the TCR reads was carried out using the Decombinator software suite. To make PS versus PT1 abundance plots, every sample was subsampled to the same number of TCRs (28,000). Expanded TCRs were defined as absent before sensitization and observed at least eight times at the 2-week time point. The raw public data were reprocessed by TCRdb itself: fastp quality trimming at Q25, MiXCR clonotype calling, in-frame beta chains only. Every entry covers one CDR3 protein and lists the most common genes and DNA from its rows. The V and J calls reflect TCRdb's pipeline rather than the authors' work. The sample records 100,000 or so distinct CDR3 sequences, 9.5% to 11% of which are singletons. The ten largest clones capture less than 2.5% of the sample.

Results the study describes overall, beyond this receptor: Expanded TCRs formed significantly more large CDR3 similarity clusters than pre-sensitization or healthy control sets, consistent with antigen-driven responses. Patch test score was positively correlated with the number of PT1 expanded TCRs, with significance at thresholds 8, 16 and 32 but not at 4. Repeated subsampling changed both the strength of the expansion versus patch-test correlation and the threshold at which the correlation became significant. The number of TCRs above 1 in 1000 frequency did not change with DPC sensitization; there was no evidence of global repertoire structure alterations. Alopecia, a presumed autoimmune disease, was present in all patients, so the immune response of the patients might differ from that of healthy individuals.

The TCR sequence derives from a man aged 35 to 55 with alopecia areata. Some clones in this sample may be carry-over from other donors' samples. Sequenced material: whole blood, taken in connection with sensitization to the hapten diphenylcyclopropenone (DPC). In this chain, TRBV28 is recombined with TRBJ1-1, and TRBD1 matches 8 of the central bases. The nucleotide sequence is TGTGCCAGCAGCCGTGACAGGGGTTTTGAAGCTTTCTTT. The resulting protein is CASSRDRGFEAFF.